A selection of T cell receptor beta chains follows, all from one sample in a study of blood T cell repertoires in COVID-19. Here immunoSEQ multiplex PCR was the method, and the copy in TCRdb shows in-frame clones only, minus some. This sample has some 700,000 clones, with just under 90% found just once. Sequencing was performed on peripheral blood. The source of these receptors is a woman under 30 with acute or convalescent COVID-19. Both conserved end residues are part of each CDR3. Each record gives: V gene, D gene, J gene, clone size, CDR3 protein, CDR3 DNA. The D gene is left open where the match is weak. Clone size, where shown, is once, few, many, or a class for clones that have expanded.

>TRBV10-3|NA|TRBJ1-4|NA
CAISPERGNEKLFF
TGTGCCATCAGCCCCGAGCGGGGTAATGAAAAACTGTTTTTT
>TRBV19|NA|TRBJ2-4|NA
CASSMAIGWASAAKNIQYF
TGTGCCAGTAGTATGGCAATTGGTTGGGCCAGTGCAGCCAAAAACATTCAGTACTTC
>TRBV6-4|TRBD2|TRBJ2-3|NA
CASSEGSGGATDTQYF
TGTGCCAGCAGTGAGGGAAGCGGGGGGGCCACAGATACGCAGTATTTT
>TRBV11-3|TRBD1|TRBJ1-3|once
CASSSGQGTFSGNTIYF
TGTGCCAGCAGCTCGGGACAGGGGACCTTCTCTGGAAACACCATATATTTT
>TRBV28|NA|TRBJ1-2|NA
CASSLSRRYGYTF
TGTGCCAGCAGTTTATCCCGCCGGTATGGCTACACCTTC
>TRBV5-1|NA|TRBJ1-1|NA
CASSLVGGGTEAFF
TGCGCCAGCAGCTTGGTAGGGGGTGGGACTGAAGCTTTCTTT
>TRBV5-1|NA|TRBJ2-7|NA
CASSPLYTSPYEQYF
TGCGCCAGCAGTCCGTTGTACACATCTCCCTACGAGCAGTACTTC
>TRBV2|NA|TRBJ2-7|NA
CASRASGTGQYF
TGTGCCAGCAGAGCCAGCGGCACGGGGCAGTACTTC
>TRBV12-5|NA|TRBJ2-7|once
CASGLGYYEQYF
TGTGCTAGTGGTTTGGGTTACTACGAGCAGTACTTC
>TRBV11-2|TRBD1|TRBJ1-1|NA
CASSPRQGSVPEAFF
TGTGCCAGCAGCCCACGACAGGGTTCGGTCCCTGAAGCTTTCTTT
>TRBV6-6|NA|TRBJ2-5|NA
CASSWYGQETQYF
TGTGCCAGCAGTTGGTACGGCCAAGAGACCCAGTACTTC
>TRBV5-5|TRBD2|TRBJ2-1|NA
CASSLVLGLSYNEQFF
TGTGCCAGCAGCTTGGTACTGGGACTATCCTACAATGAGCAGTTCTTC
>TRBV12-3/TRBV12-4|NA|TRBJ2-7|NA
CASSDGGMYEQYF
TGTGCCAGCAGTGATGGGGGGATGTACGAGCAGTACTTC
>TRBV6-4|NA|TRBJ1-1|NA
CASSSSGDVNTEAFF
TGTGCCAGCAGTTCAAGTGGAGACGTGAACACTGAAGCTTTCTTT
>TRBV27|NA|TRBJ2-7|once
CASSLSGGSSYEQYF
TGTGCCAGCAGTTTAAGTGGGGGGAGCTCCTACGAGCAGTACTTC
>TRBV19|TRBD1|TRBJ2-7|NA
CASSPGDSSYEQYF
TGTGCCAGTAGTCCCGGGGACAGCTCCTACGAGCAGTACTTC
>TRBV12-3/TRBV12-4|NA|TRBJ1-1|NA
CATDSRMNTEAFF
TGTGCCACCGACAGCCGCATGAACACTGAAGCTTTCTTT
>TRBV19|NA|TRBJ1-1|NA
CATAMTGNTEAFF
TGTGCCACCGCAATGACAGGGAACACTGAAGCTTTCTTT
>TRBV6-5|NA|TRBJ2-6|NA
CASSPSSGANVLTF
TGTGCCAGCAGTCCTTCCTCTGGGGCCAACGTCCTGACTTTC
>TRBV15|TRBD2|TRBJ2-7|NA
CATTSGGFGSYEQYF
TGTGCCACCACCAGCGGGGGGTTCGGGTCCTACGAGCAGTACTTC
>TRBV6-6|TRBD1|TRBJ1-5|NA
CASSPTPGRGPPSSLIDQPQHF
TGTGCCAGCAGTCCCACTCCTGGCAGGGGGCCCCCCTCGTCCCTAATCGATCAGCCCCAGCATTTT
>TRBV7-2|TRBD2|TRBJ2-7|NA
CASSSARGGEQYF
TGTGCCAGCAGCTCAGCCCGGGGAGGGGAGCAGTACTTC
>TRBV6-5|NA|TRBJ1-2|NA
CASSRYRVGYGYTF
TGTGCCAGCAGCCGATACAGGGTTGGCTATGGCTACACCTTC
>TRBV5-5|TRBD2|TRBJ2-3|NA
CASSPPTSGGTDTQYF
TGTGCCAGCAGCCCCCCTACTAGCGGAGGCACAGATACGCAGTATTTT
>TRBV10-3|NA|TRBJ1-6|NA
CAISEFERTDNSPLHF
TGTGCCATCAGTGAGTTCGAGCGGACGGATAATTCACCCCTCCACTTT
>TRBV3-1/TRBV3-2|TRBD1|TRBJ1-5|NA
CASSHRAGQGAGVSNQPQHF
TGTGCCAGCAGCCATAGGGCGGGACAGGGAGCAGGTGTGAGCAATCAGCCCCAGCATTTT
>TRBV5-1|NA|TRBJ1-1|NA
CASSLDRTREAFF
TGCGCCAGCAGCTTGGACCGGACTCGGGAAGCTTTCTTT
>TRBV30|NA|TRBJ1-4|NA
CAWSVWEGEKLFF
TGTGCCTGGAGTGTGTGGGAGGGTGAAAAACTGTTTTTT
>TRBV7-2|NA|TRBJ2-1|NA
CASSLSGYEQFF
TGTGCCAGCAGCTTGAGCGGCTATGAGCAGTTCTTC
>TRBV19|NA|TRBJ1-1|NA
CASSSSGGRNTEAFF
TGTGCCAGTAGTTCCTCCGGGGGACGAAACACTGAAGCTTTCTTT
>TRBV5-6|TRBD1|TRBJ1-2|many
CASSLDDRGDGYTF
TGTGCCAGCAGCTTGGACGACAGGGGAGATGGCTACACCTTC
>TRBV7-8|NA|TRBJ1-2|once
CASSERAFDGGYTF
TGTGCCAGCAGTGAGAGGGCCTTTGATGGGGGCTACACCTTC
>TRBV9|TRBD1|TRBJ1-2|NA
CASSLDRGSNYGYTF
TGTGCCAGCAGCCTTGACAGGGGGTCCAACTATGGCTACACCTTC
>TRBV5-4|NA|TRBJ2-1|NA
CASSFGRGNEQFF
TGTGCCAGCAGCTTCGGACGGGGCAATGAGCAGTTCTTC
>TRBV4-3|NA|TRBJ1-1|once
CASSQDATGRPNTEAFF
TGCGCCAGCAGCCAAGATGCCACAGGGCGGCCGAACACTGAAGCTTTCTTT
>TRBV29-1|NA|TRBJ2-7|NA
CSGRTPSYEQYF
TGCAGCGGAAGGACACCCTCCTACGAGCAGTACTTC
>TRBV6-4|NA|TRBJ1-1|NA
CASFEQGKAPGAEAFF
TGTGCCAGCTTCGAGCAGGGTAAGGCCCCTGGCGCTGAAGCTTTCTTT
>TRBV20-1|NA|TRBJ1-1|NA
CSARQGLEAFF
TGCAGTGCTAGACAGGGTTTGGAAGCTTTCTTT
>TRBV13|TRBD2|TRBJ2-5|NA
CASSYRGGETQYF
TGTGCCAGCAGTTATCGGGGGGGAGAGACCCAGTACTTC
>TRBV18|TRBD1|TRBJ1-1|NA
CASSSKLTGGPEAFF
TGTGCCAGCTCATCCAAGCTGACAGGGGGTCCTGAAGCTTTCTTT
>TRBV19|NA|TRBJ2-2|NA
CASSINRAYTGELFF
TGTGCCAGTAGTATCAACAGGGCGTACACCGGGGAGCTGTTTTTT
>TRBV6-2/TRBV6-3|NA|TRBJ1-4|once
CASSYSGEKLFF
TGTGCCAGCAGTTACTCCGGGGAAAAACTGTTTTTT
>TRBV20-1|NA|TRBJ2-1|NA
CSARHRIEQFF
TGCAGTGCTAGACACAGAATTGAGCAGTTCTTC
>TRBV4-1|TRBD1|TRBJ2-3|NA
CASSIRQGGGTDTQYF
TGCGCCAGCAGCATAAGACAGGGTGGGGGCACAGATACGCAGTATTTT
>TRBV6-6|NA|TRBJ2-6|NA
CASSYTSGPGANVLTF
TGTGCCAGCAGCTACACCTCTGGGCCTGGGGCCAACGTCCTGACTTTC
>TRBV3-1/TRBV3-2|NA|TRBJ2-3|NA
CASSQVWVRGTDTQYF
TGTGCCAGCAGCCAAGTCTGGGTCAGGGGCACAGATACGCAGTATTTT
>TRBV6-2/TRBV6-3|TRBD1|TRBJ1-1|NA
CASSYQTGVNAFF
TGTGCCAGCAGTTACCAGACAGGGGTAAACGCTTTCTTT
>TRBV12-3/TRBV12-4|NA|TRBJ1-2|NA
CASRGGGGYTF
TGTGCCAGCAGGGGTGGGGGCGGCTACACCTTC